This entry is about one T cell receptor beta chain. Antigen: not known. The record originates from a study of graft-versus-host responses after intestinal transplantation. Study in general: In this cohort, recipients had multivisceral, liver-intestinal, or isolated intestinal transplants.

The CDR3 has 15 amino acids. Germline loops: CDR1 LGHNA, CDR2 YSLEER. V was cut by 4 bases and J by 5 bases, with 18 bases left in between. The protocol was immunoSEQ multiplex PCR, while the TCRdb copy is restricted to in-frame clones and leaves out a portion. The sample contains about 86,000 clones, roughly nine tenths of which appear only once. The rearrangement links TRBV4-3 to TRBJ2-7; D is perhaps TRBD2 (6 bases). The TCR comes from a human donor who was the organ donor for an intestinal transplant. The sequences come from unstimulated CD4+ T cells sorted from spleen or lymph node cells, collected before transplant. CDR3: CASSPGGERWHEQYF. The CDR3 DNA is TGCGCCAGCAGCCCCGGCGGGGAGAGATGGCACGAGCAGTACTTC.